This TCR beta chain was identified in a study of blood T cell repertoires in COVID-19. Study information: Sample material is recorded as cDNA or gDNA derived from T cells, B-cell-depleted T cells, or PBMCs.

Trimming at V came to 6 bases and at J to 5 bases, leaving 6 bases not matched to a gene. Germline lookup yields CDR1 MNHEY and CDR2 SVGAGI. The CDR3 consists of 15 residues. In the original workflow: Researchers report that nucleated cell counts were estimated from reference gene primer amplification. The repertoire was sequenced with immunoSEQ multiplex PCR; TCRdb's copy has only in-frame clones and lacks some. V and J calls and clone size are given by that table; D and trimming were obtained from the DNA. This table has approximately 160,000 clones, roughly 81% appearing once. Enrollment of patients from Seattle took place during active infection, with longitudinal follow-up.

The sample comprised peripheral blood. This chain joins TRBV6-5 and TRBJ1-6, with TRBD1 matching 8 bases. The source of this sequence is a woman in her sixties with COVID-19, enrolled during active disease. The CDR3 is CASRADRADNSPLHF. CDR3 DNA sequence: TGTGCCAGCAGGGCGGACAGGGCGGATAATTCACCCCTCCACTTT.